The sample holds many counts of the clone carrying this T cell receptor (beta chain). Germline-derived CDR1 and CDR2 are MDHEN and SYDVKM. Between the trimmed V and J ends, which lost 3 bases and 8 bases, there was a span of 10 bases. The CDR3 runs to 12 residues. These data are taken from a study of blood T cell repertoires in COVID-19. Overall study: COVID-19 samples, acute and convalescent, were from the United States, Italy and Spain. T cells, B-cell-depleted T cells, or PBMCs supplied cDNA or gDNA.

Per the original methods: Nucleated cell number was recorded as an estimate derived from reference gene primer amplification. Method: immunoSEQ multiplex PCR; TCRdb's copy keeps in-frame clones and lacks some. That table is the source of V, J and clone size, and D and trimming were worked out from the DNA. The sample has roughly 150,000 clones, more than 85% seen once. The clonotype was recovered from a human donor in a cohort sampled during active COVID-19. What was sequenced was peripheral blood. The chain couples TRBV28 to TRBJ1-1; D is undetermined. The CDR3 DNA follows: TGTGCCAGCAGTTTCGGGTCCTTAGAAGCTTTCTTT. It is translated as CASSFGSLEAFF.